Many counts were recorded for the clone carrying this TCR beta chain. The antigen remains undetermined. TCRdb reprocessed the reads via MiXCR and lists one record per CDR3 protein. The table lists 680,000 or so distinct CDR3 sequences, approximately 34% of them singletons. The CDR3 consists of 12 residues. V was shortened by 5 bases and J by 7 bases, with 11 bases between the two germline ends. Germline CDR1 SGHTA, CDR2 FQGNSA. The data derive from a study of T cell repertoires in cytomegalovirus infection. Study at large: CMV infection plus the matching HLA type was flagged by public TCR beta signatures.

Study observations and caveats: Ex vivo responses were dominated by HLA-C-restricted CMV-specific TCR beta clonotypes. Using cumulative public TCR beta family frequency, the authors identified those who carried CMV together with the relevant HLA.

The clonotype comes from a human donor in good health (CMV status not recorded). Some clones in this sample may be carry-over from other donors' samples. J is TRBJ1-1 and V is TRBV7-2; no clear D gene. Sequencing was done on a sample of PBMCs. CDR3 DNA sequence: TGTGCCAGCAGCCCCGGGAGGGTTGAAGCTTTCTTT. This sequence encodes CASSPGRVEAFF.